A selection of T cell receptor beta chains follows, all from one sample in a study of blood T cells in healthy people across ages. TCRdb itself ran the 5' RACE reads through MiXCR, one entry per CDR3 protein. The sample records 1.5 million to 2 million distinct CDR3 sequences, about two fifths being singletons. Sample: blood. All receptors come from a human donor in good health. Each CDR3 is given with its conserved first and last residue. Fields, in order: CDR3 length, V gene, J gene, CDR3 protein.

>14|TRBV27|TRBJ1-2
CASSFGESNYGYTF
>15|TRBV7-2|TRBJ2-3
CASSPEARGTDTQYF
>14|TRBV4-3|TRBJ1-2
CASSHGEMNYGYTF
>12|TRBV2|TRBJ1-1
CASSEFSREAFF
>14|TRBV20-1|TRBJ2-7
CSADRWGASYEQYF
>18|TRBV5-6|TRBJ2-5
CASSGLLGTGMSGETQYF
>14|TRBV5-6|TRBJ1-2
CASSLGTSMGGYTF
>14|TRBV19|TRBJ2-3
CASSIDRVTDTQYF
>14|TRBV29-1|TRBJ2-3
CSVQGSVRADTQYF
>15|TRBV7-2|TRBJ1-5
CASSPHPDGYQPQHF
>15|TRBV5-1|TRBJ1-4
CASSIPTGDNQKLFF
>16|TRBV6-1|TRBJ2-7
CASSEAGAGAYYEQYF
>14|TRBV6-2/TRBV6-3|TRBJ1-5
CASRFQGGNQPQHF
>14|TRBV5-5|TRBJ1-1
CASSTGQRRNEAFF
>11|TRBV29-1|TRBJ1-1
CNGCRSPEAFF
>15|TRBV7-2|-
CASSLSSNSYNEQYF
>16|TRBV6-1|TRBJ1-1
CASSEPYSGVNTEAFF
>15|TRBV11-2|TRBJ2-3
CTSSLLAGGTDTQYF
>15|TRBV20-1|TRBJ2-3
CSAPFPDMGTDTQYF
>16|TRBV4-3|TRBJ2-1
CASSQEGLAGMDEQFF
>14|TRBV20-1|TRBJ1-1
CSARAGEGQGEAFF
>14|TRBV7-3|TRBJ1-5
CASSLKWGNQPQHF
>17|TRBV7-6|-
CACSRPGTGYDPYEQYF
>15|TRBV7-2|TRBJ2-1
CASSLGFTGGNEQFF
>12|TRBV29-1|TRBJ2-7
CSGKDGTYEQYF
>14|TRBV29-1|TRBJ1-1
CGASPGHPNTEAFF
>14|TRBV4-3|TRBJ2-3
CASSQDPKGSPQYF
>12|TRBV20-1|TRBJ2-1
CSARGTSNEQFF